The 30 T cell receptor beta chains below all came from one sample that was sequenced in a study of CD8 T cells in ankylosing spondylitis (dated by TCRdb to 2017 to 2019). The method behind the library was 5' RACE. TCRdb shows the sequencer as Illumina HiSeq 2500. TCRdb trimmed public reads at Q25 via fastp, called clones via MiXCR and kept in-frame beta chains. One record per CDR3 amino acid sequence lists the most common genes and DNA. The sample has about 320,000 distinct CDR3 sequences on record, 11% of them singletons. The top ten clones comprise around 8.4% of the sample. Sequencing was done on a sample of blood, either unsorted or a sorted T cell fraction (not recorded which). These receptors were collected from a female donor with ankylosing spondylitis or in good health (not recorded which).

This chain joins TRBV19 and TRBJ1-2; D gene uncertain. Trimming shortened V by 7 bases and J by 6 bases, and 12 bases separated the two germline ends. The germline gives CDR1 LNHDA, CDR2 SQIVND (reference sequence). This CDR3 region has 12 residues. The CDR3 nucleotides are TGTGCCAGTATGGGCAGTTCGAATGGCTACACCTTC. This gives the protein CASMGSSNGYTF. Filled out from reference TRBV19 and TRBJ1-2, the complete variable domain reads DGGITQSPKYLFRKEGQNVTLSCEQNLNHDAMYWYRQDPGQGLRLIYYSQIVNDFQKGDIAEGYSVSREKKESFPLTVTSAQKNPTAFYLCASMGSSNGYTFGSGTRLTVV.

This clonotype was counted only a few times. V is TRBV12-3 or TRBV12-4 and J is TRBJ2-7; 7 bases are shared with TRBD1. The CDR3 is 13 residues long. Trimming at V came to 4 bases and at J to 6 bases, leaving 6 bases not matched to a gene. Here the CDR3 DNA reads TGTGCCAGCAGTTGGGGACAGCTGGGCGAGCAGTACTTC. This encodes CASSWGQLGEQYF.

The rearrangement links TRBV7-9 to TRBJ2-3; possibly TRBD1 or TRBD2 for D (5 bases each). The CDR3 is 15 amino acids. Trimming pared 5 bases from V and 0 bases from J, leaving 12 bases between. CDR1 SEHNR and CDR2 FQNEAQ come from the germline V gene (reference sequence). The CDR3 bases are TGTGCCAGCAGCGCCGGGACGGATAGCACAGATACGCAGTATTTT. Translating gives CASSAGTDSTDTQYF.

This clonotype was seen only a few times. The chain combines TRBV20-1 with TRBJ2-2; unclear D gene. The germline V and J ends were trimmed by 3 bases and 6 bases, with 17 bases remaining between them. The CDR3 covers 15 residues. CDR1 is DFQATT, CDR2 SNEGSKA, per germline (reference sequence). The DNA of the CDR3 is TGCAGTGCTAGTCGCCAGGACCTGCGAGCCGGGGAGCTGTTTTTT. The encoded protein is CSASRQDLRAGELFF.

This clonotype came up many times. The gene calls are TRBV4-2 and TRBJ1-5; D unclear. V lost 0 bases, J lost 0 bases, and 9 bases lay in between. The CDR3 consists of 16 residues. Looked up from germline, CDR1 is LGHNA and CDR2 is YNFKEQ. The CDR3 reads CASSQDWQNSNQPQHF. As DNA, the CDR3 is TGTGCCAGCAGCCAAGATTGGCAGAATAGCAATCAGCCCCAGCATTTT.

The table lists this clonotype with a few counts. This rearrangement joins TRBV27 to TRBJ2-7; D call uncertain. The CDR3 has 13 residues. Germline V gives CDR1 MNHEY, CDR2 SMNVEV (reference sequence). V dropped 8 bases and J dropped 2 bases, with 13 bases sitting between them. The CDR3 coding sequence is TGTGCCAGCGGTTCGGGCAGAGCCTACGAGCAGTACTTC. This translates into CASGSGRAYEQYF.

This clonotype was found many times. CDR3 sequence: CSARDQRSSYNSPLHF. The CDR3 DNA sequence: TGCAGTGCTAGAGATCAAAGGAGCTCCTATAATTCACCCCTCCACTTT. The chain is built from TRBV20-1 and TRBJ1-6, with no clear D. V dropped 0 bases and J dropped 0 bases, with 9 bases sitting between them. The CDR3 runs to 16 residues. Looked up from germline, CDR1 is DFQATT and CDR2 is SNEGSKA (reference sequence).

The sample holds many counts of this clonotype. The V gene is TRBV18, the J gene TRBJ2-3, with D possibly matching TRBD2 (5 bases). Germline loops: CDR1 KGHSH, CDR2 LQKENI. The V end was cut by 0 bases, the J end by 2 bases, with 9 bases between. This CDR3 has 15 residues. This chain's CDR3 is CASSPPEGITDTQYF. The DNA for the CDR3 is TGTGCCAGCTCACCACCCGAGGGAATCACAGATACGCAGTATTTT.

On this clonotype itself: It may be a read error: a sequence one base away is much more abundant. V is TRBV5-1 and J is TRBJ1-1; the D is unclear. Between the trimmed V and J ends, which lost 4 bases and 6 bases, there was a span of 16 bases. CDR1 is SGHRS, CDR2 YFSETQ, per germline. The CDR3 length is 14 residues. CDR3 loop: CASSKSVDNAEAFF. The CDR3 DNA reads TGCGCCAGCAGCAAATCAGTGGATAACGCTGAAGCTTTCTTT.

The rearrangement uses TRBV4-3 and TRBJ2-5; no definite D call. CDR3 length: 13 amino acids. Germline loops: CDR1 LGHNA, CDR2 YSLEER. The V and J ends lost 1 base and 6 bases respectively, with 9 bases between them. The CDR3 DNA reads TGCGCCAGCAGCCAAGGAGAAGGCCAGACCCAGTACTTC. As protein: CASSQGEGQTQYF.

This clonotype was counted a few times. The rearrangement joins TRBV20-1 to TRBJ1-5; 8 positions agree with TRBD1. CDR1 and CDR2 from the germline V gene are DFQATT and SNEGSKA (reference sequence). V lost 3 bases and J lost 0; bases outside the gene matches: 4. This CDR3 is 15 amino acids long. The DNA of the CDR3 is TGCAGTGCTAGCCCAGGGGGCAGTAGCAATCAGCCCCAGCATTTT. Translated: CSASPGGSSNQPQHF.

Ten or more counts support this clonotype. The V gene is TRBV7-9, the J gene TRBJ2-3; D is possibly TRBD2 (7 bases). The CDR3 is 15 residues long. V lost 5 bases, J lost 2 bases, and 14 bases lay in between. CDR1 is SEHNR, CDR2 FQNEAQ, per germline (reference sequence). This CDR3 reads CASSQGTTNTDTQYF. In DNA, the CDR3 is TGTGCCAGCAGCCAGGGGACTACCAACACAGATACGCAGTATTTT.

The chain recombines TRBV5-1 with TRBJ2-7; maybe TRBD2 (5 bases). V was clipped by 4 bases and J by 0 bases, with 8 bases between them. CDR1 is SGHRS, CDR2 YFSETQ, per germline. This CDR3 comprises 13 residues. CDR3 sequence reads: CASSPGISYEQYF. Written as DNA, the CDR3 is TGCGCCAGCAGCCCCGGGATCTCCTACGAGCAGTACTTC.

CDR3 sequence (DNA): TGTGCCAGCAGCCAAGAGGCCGGCTTAGATACGCAGTATTTT. It yields the protein CASSQEAGLDTQYF. The chain carries TRBV14 and TRBJ2-3; D is unclear. CDR1 and CDR2 (germline): SGHDN, FVKESK. This CDR3 has 14 residues. V lost 0 bases, J lost 5 bases, and 9 bases lay in between.

The chain carries TRBV20-1 and TRBJ2-7; either TRBD1 or TRBD2 may fit D (5 bases each). The germline V gene encodes CDR1 DFQATT and CDR2 SNEGSKA (reference sequence). Trimming stripped 2 bases from V and 1 base from J, with 18 bases between. The CDR3 sequence is 16 residues long. The CDR3, as DNA: TGCAGTGCTAGAATTTCCGGGGCGAATTCATCCTACGAGCAGTACTTC. Encoded protein: CSARISGANSSYEQYF.

This clonotype was recorded many times. V and J are TRBV28 and TRBJ2-3; D unclear. Germline lookup yields CDR1 MDHEN and CDR2 SYDVKM. This CDR3 has 14 amino acids. Trimming removed 7 bases at V and 2 bases at J, with 13 bases between. Here the CDR3 DNA reads TGTGCCAGCAACCTGCTCGGGTTCACAGATACGCAGTATTTT. Its translation: CASNLLGFTDTQYF.

This clonotype was observed many times. The chain carries TRBV20-1 and TRBJ1-2, with TRBD1 matching over 10 bases. Germline CDR1 reads DFQATT; CDR2 reads SNEGSKA (reference sequence). The trim removed 2 bases at V and 4 bases at J, leaving 10 bases unmatched. The CDR3 covers 16 residues. Here the CDR3 DNA reads TGCAGTGCTAGATTCCAAGGGACAGGGGCGGTCTATGGCTACACCTTC. This gives the protein CSARFQGTGAVYGYTF.

The rearrangement joins TRBV7-2 to TRBJ2-7; tentatively, D is TRBD2 (5 bases). There are 12 residues in the CDR3. Germline loops: CDR1 SGHTA, CDR2 FQGNSA. Trimming removed 3 bases from V and 6 bases from J, with 9 bases in between. The CDR3 DNA reads as TGTGCCAGCAGCTTCTCGGGAAGCGAGCAGTACTTC. Amino acid sequence: CASSFSGSEQYF.

This clonotype appeared many times. This sequence joins TRBV9 and TRBJ2-3; D unresolved. Per germline, CDR1 SGDLS and CDR2 YYNGEE. The CDR3 is 14 amino acids. V was clipped by 0 bases and J by 4 bases, with 9 bases between them. CDR3 sequence: CASSVGTGPDTQYF. In nucleotides, the CDR3 is TGTGCCAGCAGCGTAGGGACCGGCCCAGATACGCAGTATTTT.

This clonotype was seen ten or more times. J is TRBJ1-5 and V is TRBV20-1; TRBD1 is a possible D gene (5 bases). The CDR3 totals 14 residues. Germline V gene data show CDR1 as DFQATT and CDR2 as SNEGSKA (reference sequence). Trimming removed 6 bases from V and 1 base from J, with 13 bases in between. The CDR3 spells CSAQGLNSNQPQHF. The CDR3 DNA is TGCAGTGCCCAGGGTCTTAACAGCAATCAGCCCCAGCATTTT.

The sample holds many counts of this clonotype. CDR3: CASSFDRRSNSNQPQHF. CDR3 nucleotide sequence: TGTGCCAGCAGTTTCGACCGGAGAAGTAATAGCAATCAGCCCCAGCATTTT. The chain recombines TRBV28 with TRBJ1-5; D is ambiguous. Between the trimmed V and J ends, which lost 3 bases and 0 bases, there was a span of 15 bases. The CDR3 contains 17 residues. CDR1 is MDHEN and CDR2 is SYDVKM in the germline V gene.

At least ten counts were recorded for this clonotype. The genes are TRBV12-3 or TRBV12-4 and TRBJ2-7; D gene uncertain. V shed 1 base and J shed 5 bases, with 12 bases lying between them. The CDR3 is 14 residues long. As DNA, the CDR3 is TGTGCCAGCAGTTTAGTCCGGGTTTCTCACGAGCAGTACTTC. It encodes CASSLVRVSHEQYF.

This clonotype was counted only a few times. This chain links TRBV29-1 with TRBJ2-4; TRBD1 agrees at 8 bases. Germline lookup yields CDR1 SQVTM and CDR2 ANQGSEA. CDR3 size: 11 residues. The CDR3 sequence: CRVTGENIQYF. CDR3 nucleotides: TGCAGGGTGACAGGGGAAAACATTCAGTACTTC.

V usage is TRBV20-1 and J usage is TRBJ1-5, with D possibly being TRBD1 (5 bases). The CDR3 is 15 amino acids. The V gene lost 3 bases and the J gene lost 11 bases, with 23 bases spanning the gap. Germline CDR1 and CDR2: DFQATT and SNEGSKA (reference sequence). The CDR3 sequence is CSASRPGTAGLAQHF. CDR3 in DNA: TGCAGTGCTAGCCGACCAGGGACGGCGGGCCTGGCCCAGCATTTT.

This clonotype was observed at least ten times. This chain connects TRBV20-1 to TRBJ1-1, with D possibly matching TRBD1 (6 bases). Germline V lookup: CDR1 DFQATT, CDR2 SNEGSKA (reference sequence). The CDR3 covers 14 residues. Trimming removed 1 base at V and 1 base at J, with 10 bases between. The CDR3 region has the DNA TGCAGTGCTAGAGTCACAGGGAGGAACACTGAAGCTTTCTTT. Translated: CSARVTGRNTEAFF.

This clonotype was seen only a few times. The rearrangement links TRBV30 to TRBJ2-1; D not resolved. From germline, CDR1 is GTSNPN and CDR2 SVGIG (reference sequence). There are 12 residues in the CDR3. Trimming shortened V by 2 bases and J by 6 bases, and 8 bases separated the two germline ends. Written as DNA, the CDR3 is TGTGCCTGGAGTTCCTTTGGCAATGAGCAGTTCTTC. Translating gives CAWSSFGNEQFF.

Worth noting for this clonotype: With a much larger clone just one base away, this may be a read error. V gene TRBV20-1 combines with J gene TRBJ2-5, with D possibly matching TRBD1 (5 bases). V was clipped by 2 bases and J by 0 bases, with 10 bases between them. Germline V gene lookup returns CDR1 DFQATT and CDR2 SNEGSKA (reference sequence). The CDR3 consists of 14 residues. CDR3 sequence: CSARRRGNQETQYF. The CDR3, as DNA: TGCAGTGCTAGACGAAGGGGAAACCAAGAGACCCAGTACTTC.

This clonotype was observed many times. One end of the junction is discordant with germline, which a read error may explain. The chain employs TRBV10-3 and TRBJ2-6; TRBD1 aligns across 8 bases. CDR3 size: 17 residues. The V gene's germline CDR1 is ENHRY and CDR2 SYGVKD. DNA for the CDR3: TGCGCCACGTCTCCGGGACAGGTTCTTTCTGGGGCCAACGTCCTGACTTTC. Its protein product is CATSPGQVLSGANVLTF.

This clonotype appeared many times. The chain combines TRBV20-1 with TRBJ1-1; D is perhaps TRBD1 (5 bases). The V and J ends lost 0 bases and 4 bases respectively, with 21 bases between them. The CDR3 runs 17 residues. Germline assignment: CDR1 DFQATT and CDR2 SNEGSKA (reference sequence). The CDR3 coding sequence is TGCAGTGCTAGAGACGAGGTACAGGCCCCATGGGGCACTGAAGCTTTCTTT. The encoded protein is CSARDEVQAPWGTEAFF.

The sample holds many counts of this clonotype. The chain links TRBV20-1 to TRBJ2-3, with D perhaps matching TRBD2 (5 bases). The germline V gene has CDR1 DFQATT and CDR2 SNEGSKA (reference sequence). The CDR3 has 15 residues. The V and J ends lost 2 bases and 3 bases respectively, with 15 bases between them. The CDR3 sequence is CSARPPTRVTDTQYF. DNA for the CDR3: TGCAGTGCTAGACCCCCCACTAGGGTGACAGATACGCAGTATTTT.